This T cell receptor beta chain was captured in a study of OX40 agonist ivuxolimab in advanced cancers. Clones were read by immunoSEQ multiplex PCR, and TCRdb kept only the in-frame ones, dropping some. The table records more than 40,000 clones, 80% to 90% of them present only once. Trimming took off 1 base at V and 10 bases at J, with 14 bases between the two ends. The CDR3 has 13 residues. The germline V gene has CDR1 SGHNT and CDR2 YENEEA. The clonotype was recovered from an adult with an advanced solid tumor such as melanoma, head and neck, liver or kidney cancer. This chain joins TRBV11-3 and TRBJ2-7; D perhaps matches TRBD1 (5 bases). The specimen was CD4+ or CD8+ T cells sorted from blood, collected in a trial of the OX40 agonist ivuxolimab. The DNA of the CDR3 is TGTGCCAGCAGCTTAGGGGGCTATAGTTCCCAGTACTTC. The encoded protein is CASSLGGYSSQYF.